This TCR beta chain was captured by sequencing in a study of PD-1 blockade in classical Hodgkin lymphoma. Overall study findings and caveats: Complete responders' baseline diversity resembled that of newly diagnosed patients.

TCRdb's table, derived via immunoSEQ multiplex PCR, lists solely in-frame clones and lacks some. The data contain about 39,000 clones, 69% of them singletons. Points on this clone: Its target is not known.

Patients all relapsed after autologous stem cell transplantation, and there was variation in brentuximab vedotin exposure. The sample was peripheral blood mononuclear cells (PBMCs), taken before the second cycle of nivolumab. The source of this sequence is a human donor with classical Hodgkin lymphoma.

As DNA, the CDR3 is TGTGCCAGCAGCTTAAACGGACAGGGGATCCAAGAGACCCAGTACTTC. As protein: CASSLNGQGIQETQYF. The chain is built from TRBV7-2 and TRBJ2-5; 9 bases are a match to TRBD1. The junction had 5 bases not matched to a gene; V was cut back by 2 bases and J by 1 base. CDR1 is SGHTA, CDR2 FQGNSA, per germline. The CDR3 sequence is 16 residues long. Drawing the rest from reference TRBV7-2 and TRBJ2-5, the complete variable domain is GAGVSQSPSNKVTEKGKDVELRCDPISGHTALYWYRQSLGQGLEFLIYFQGNSAPDKSGLPSDRFSAERTGGSVSTLTIQRTQQEDSAVYLCASSLNGQGIQETQYFGPGTRLLVL.